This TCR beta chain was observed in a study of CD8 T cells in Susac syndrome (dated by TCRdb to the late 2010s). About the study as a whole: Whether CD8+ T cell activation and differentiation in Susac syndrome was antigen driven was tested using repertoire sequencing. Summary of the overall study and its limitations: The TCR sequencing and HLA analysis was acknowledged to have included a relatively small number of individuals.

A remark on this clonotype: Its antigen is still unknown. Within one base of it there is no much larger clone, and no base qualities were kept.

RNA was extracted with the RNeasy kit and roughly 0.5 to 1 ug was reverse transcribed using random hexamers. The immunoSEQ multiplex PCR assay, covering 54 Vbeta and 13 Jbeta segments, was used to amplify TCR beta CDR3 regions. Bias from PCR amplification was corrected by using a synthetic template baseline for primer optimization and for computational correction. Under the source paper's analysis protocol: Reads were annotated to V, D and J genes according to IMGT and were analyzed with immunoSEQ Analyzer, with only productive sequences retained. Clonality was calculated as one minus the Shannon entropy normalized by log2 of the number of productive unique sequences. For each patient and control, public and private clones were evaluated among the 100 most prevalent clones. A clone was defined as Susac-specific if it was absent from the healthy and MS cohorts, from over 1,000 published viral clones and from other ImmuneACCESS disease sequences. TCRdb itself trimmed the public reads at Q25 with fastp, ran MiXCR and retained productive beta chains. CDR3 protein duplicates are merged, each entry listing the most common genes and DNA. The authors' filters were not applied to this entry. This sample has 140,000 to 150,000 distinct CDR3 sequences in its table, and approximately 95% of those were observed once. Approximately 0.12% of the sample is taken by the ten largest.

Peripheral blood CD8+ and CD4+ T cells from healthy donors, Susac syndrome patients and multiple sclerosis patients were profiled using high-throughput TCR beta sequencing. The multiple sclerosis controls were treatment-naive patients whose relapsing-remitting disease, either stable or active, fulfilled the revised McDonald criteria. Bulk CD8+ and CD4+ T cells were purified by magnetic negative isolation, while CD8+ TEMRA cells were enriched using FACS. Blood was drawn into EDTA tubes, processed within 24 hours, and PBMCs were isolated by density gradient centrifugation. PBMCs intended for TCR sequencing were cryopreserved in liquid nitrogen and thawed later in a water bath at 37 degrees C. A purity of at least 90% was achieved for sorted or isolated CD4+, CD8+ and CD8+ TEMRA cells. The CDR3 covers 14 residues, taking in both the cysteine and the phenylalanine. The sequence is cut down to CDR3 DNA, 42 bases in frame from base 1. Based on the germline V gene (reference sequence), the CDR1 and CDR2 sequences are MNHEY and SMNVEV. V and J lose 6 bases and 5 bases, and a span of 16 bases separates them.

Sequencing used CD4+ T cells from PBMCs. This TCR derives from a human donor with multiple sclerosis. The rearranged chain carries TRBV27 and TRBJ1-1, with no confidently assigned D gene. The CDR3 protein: CASSLISQETEAFF. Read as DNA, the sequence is TGTGCCAGCAGCCTCATTTCCCAGGAAACTGAAGCTTTCTTT.